Listed below are T cell receptor beta chains from one sample, sequenced in a study of blood T cell repertoires in COVID-19. Libraries were prepared by immunoSEQ multiplex PCR; TCRdb keeps only in-frame clonotypes and omits some of them. This table has some 57,000 clones, 70% to 85% appearing once. Sequencing used peripheral blood. Every receptor here comes from a man aged 80 or over with COVID-19, enrolled during active disease. Each CDR3 is given with its conserved first and last residue. Fields, in order: CDR3 protein, CDR3 DNA, J gene, clone size, V gene, D gene. The D gene is left open where the match is weak. A row's size may be missing; if present it is once, few, many or a size class.

CDR3 protein: CASSTDRANNEQFF; CDR3 DNA: TGTGCCAGCTCAACCGACAGGGCAAACAATGAGCAGTTCTTC; J gene: TRBJ2-1; clone size: .; V gene: TRBV18; D gene: TRBD1
CDR3 protein: CASSLRGVQEQYF; CDR3 DNA: TGTGCCAGCAGTTTGCGGGGGGTGCAGGAGCAGTACTTC; J gene: TRBJ2-7; clone size: .; V gene: TRBV6-5; D gene: TRBD2
CDR3 protein: CASSSWGISGSPLHF; CDR3 DNA: TGTGCCAGCAGCTCGTGGGGGATTAGCGGATCACCCCTCCACTTT; J gene: TRBJ1-6; clone size: .; V gene: TRBV5-5; D gene: .
CDR3 protein: CASSLVAGAPTGELFF; CDR3 DNA: TGTGCCAGCAGCTTAGTAGCGGGCGCCCCCACCGGGGAGCTGTTTTTT; J gene: TRBJ2-2; clone size: .; V gene: TRBV11-2; D gene: TRBD2
CDR3 protein: CASSPRGEGGYTF; CDR3 DNA: TGTGCCAGCAGCCCAAGAGGTGAGGGTGGCTACACCTTC; J gene: TRBJ1-2; clone size: once; V gene: TRBV7-6; D gene: .
CDR3 protein: CASREYLNIQYF; CDR3 DNA: TGTGCCAGCAGGGAGTATCTAAACATTCAGTACTTC; J gene: TRBJ2-4; clone size: .; V gene: TRBV2; D gene: .
CDR3 protein: CASSYVQGRYYGYTF; CDR3 DNA: TGTGCCAGCAGTTACGTACAGGGGCGTTACTATGGCTACACCTTC; J gene: TRBJ1-2; clone size: .; V gene: TRBV6-5; D gene: TRBD1
CDR3 protein: CASSEGGGYTF; CDR3 DNA: TGTGCCAGCAGTGAAGGGGGAGGCTACACCTTC; J gene: TRBJ1-2; clone size: .; V gene: TRBV28; D gene: .
CDR3 protein: CASSQEGGYNSPLHF; CDR3 DNA: TGTGCCAGCAGCCAAGAAGGGGGCTATAATTCACCCCTCCACTTT; J gene: TRBJ1-6; clone size: .; V gene: TRBV3-1/TRBV3-2; D gene: .
CDR3 protein: CASSPTGYGYTF; CDR3 DNA: TGTGCCAGCAGCCCCACAGGGTATGGCTACACCTTC; J gene: TRBJ1-2; clone size: .; V gene: TRBV6-5; D gene: .
CDR3 protein: CASSIGTGTSSEAFF; CDR3 DNA: TGTGCCAGCAGCATCGGGACAGGGACGTCGTCTGAAGCTTTCTTT; J gene: TRBJ1-1; clone size: .; V gene: TRBV9; D gene: TRBD1
CDR3 protein: CASSEPGLAGQETQYF; CDR3 DNA: TGTGCCAGCAGTGAACCGGGACTAGCGGGACAAGAGACCCAGTACTTC; J gene: TRBJ2-5; clone size: .; V gene: TRBV2; D gene: TRBD2
CDR3 protein: CASTAMDRSTDTQYF; CDR3 DNA: TGTGCCAGCACCGCAATGGACAGGTCCACAGATACGCAGTATTTT; J gene: TRBJ2-3; clone size: once; V gene: TRBV28; D gene: TRBD1
CDR3 protein: CASSRRDNSPLHF; CDR3 DNA: TGTGCCAGCAGTCGGCGGGATAATTCACCCCTCCACTTT; J gene: TRBJ1-6; clone size: .; V gene: TRBV5-6; D gene: .
CDR3 protein: CASSHRENYGYTF; CDR3 DNA: TGTGCCAGCAGTCACAGGGAAAACTATGGCTACACCTTC; J gene: TRBJ1-2; clone size: .; V gene: TRBV12-3/TRBV12-4; D gene: .
CDR3 protein: CARQGLLRDNQPQHF; CDR3 DNA: TGTGCCAGGCAGGGGCTCTTAAGGGATAATCAGCCCCAGCATTTT; J gene: TRBJ1-5; clone size: .; V gene: TRBV9; D gene: .
CDR3 protein: CSVFQGDEKLFF; CDR3 DNA: TGCAGCGTCTTCCAGGGTGATGAAAAACTGTTTTTT; J gene: TRBJ1-4; clone size: .; V gene: TRBV29-1; D gene: .
CDR3 protein: CASSEATDDTDTQYF; CDR3 DNA: TGTGCCAGCAGCGAAGCCACAGACGACACAGATACGCAGTATTTT; J gene: TRBJ2-3; clone size: .; V gene: TRBV7-2; D gene: .
CDR3 protein: CASSIHGGFSYEQYF; CDR3 DNA: TGTGCCAGTAGTATTCACGGGGGGTTCTCCTACGAGCAGTACTTC; J gene: TRBJ2-7; clone size: .; V gene: TRBV19; D gene: TRBD2
CDR3 protein: CASSSGQSSYNSPLHF; CDR3 DNA: TGTGCCAGCAGCTCCGGACAGAGCTCCTATAATTCACCCCTCCACTTT; J gene: TRBJ1-6; clone size: .; V gene: TRBV5-4; D gene: .
CDR3 protein: CASSRAPGTAYNEQFF; CDR3 DNA: TGTGCCAGCAGCCGCGCCCCCGGGACAGCTTACAATGAGCAGTTCTTC; J gene: TRBJ2-1; clone size: .; V gene: TRBV9; D gene: TRBD1
CDR3 protein: CASSRGVGNTGELFF; CDR3 DNA: TGTGCCAGCAGCCGGGGAGTCGGGAACACCGGGGAGCTGTTTTTT; J gene: TRBJ2-2; clone size: .; V gene: TRBV9; D gene: .
CDR3 protein: CASSIMTGRDQPQHF; CDR3 DNA: TGTGCCAGTAGTATAATGACAGGTAGGGATCAGCCCCAGCATTTT; J gene: TRBJ1-5; clone size: few; V gene: TRBV19; D gene: .
CDR3 protein: CASSLDGGTGVYGYTF; CDR3 DNA: TGTGCCAGCAGCTTAGATGGGGGGACAGGGGTCTATGGCTACACCTTC; J gene: TRBJ1-2; clone size: .; V gene: TRBV11-2; D gene: TRBD1
CDR3 protein: CASSFEGRDQPQHF; CDR3 DNA: TGTGCCAGCTCGTTTGAGGGTCGGGATCAGCCCCAGCATTTT; J gene: TRBJ1-5; clone size: .; V gene: TRBV18; D gene: .
CDR3 protein: CASSLADRGFGSPLHF; CDR3 DNA: TGTGCCAGCAGTCTTGCGGACAGGGGCTTCGGTTCACCCCTCCACTTT; J gene: TRBJ1-6; clone size: medium-sized; V gene: TRBV2; D gene: TRBD1
CDR3 protein: CASSLGQGWGYTF; CDR3 DNA: TGTGCCAGCAGCTTGGGACAGGGCTGGGGCTACACCTTC; J gene: TRBJ1-2; clone size: .; V gene: TRBV7-9; D gene: TRBD1
CDR3 protein: CASSSAGTGGADTQYF; CDR3 DNA: TGCGCCAGCAGCTCCGCCGGGACAGGGGGCGCGGATACGCAGTATTTT; J gene: TRBJ2-3; clone size: .; V gene: TRBV5-1; D gene: TRBD1
CDR3 protein: CASSPGKANSPLHF; CDR3 DNA: TGTGCCAGCTCCCCGGGGAAGGCTAATTCACCCCTCCACTTT; J gene: TRBJ1-6; clone size: .; V gene: TRBV6-5; D gene: .
CDR3 protein: CASSQGGTYSNQPQHF; CDR3 DNA: TGTGCCAGCAGCCAAGGAGGGACTTATAGCAATCAGCCCCAGCATTTT; J gene: TRBJ1-5; clone size: .; V gene: TRBV3-1/TRBV3-2; D gene: .
CDR3 protein: CAGNREKLFF; CDR3 DNA: TGTGCCGGAAACAGGGAAAAACTGTTTTTT; J gene: TRBJ1-4; clone size: .; V gene: TRBV30; D gene: .
CDR3 protein: CSVSTTGRTYNEQFF; CDR3 DNA: TGCAGCGTTTCGACTACTGGTAGGACCTACAATGAGCAGTTCTTC; J gene: TRBJ2-1; clone size: .; V gene: TRBV29-1; D gene: .